This T cell receptor beta chain was sequenced in a study of blood T cell repertoires in COVID-19. Sequenced by immunoSEQ multiplex PCR; TCRdb stores in-frame clones only, minus some. The sample includes under 200,000 clones, about four fifths of them seen just once. After removal of 0 bases from V and 2 bases from J, the junction contained 4 bases not matched to a gene. The CDR3 is 16 residues long. CDR1 SGHTA and CDR2 FQGTGA come from the germline V gene. The chain is built from TRBV7-3 and TRBJ1-5, with TRBD1 matching 7 bases. The sample was peripheral blood. The sequence was obtained from an older woman with COVID-19, enrolled during active disease. For the CDR3, the DNA is TGTGCCAGCAGCTTAACGGACCAGGGGGGCAATCAGCCCCAGCATTTT. Residues: CASSLTDQGGNQPQHF.